This TCR beta chain was profiled in a study of memory CD4+ T cells and cytomegalovirus serostatus. Data came from immunoSEQ multiplex PCR; TCRdb stores just in-frame clones and leaves some out. The table lists around 50,000 clones, roughly three quarters of them singletons. CDR3 length equals 14 residues. V lost 8 bases and J 3 bases, leaving 17 bases between the germline ends. CDR1 SNHLY and CDR2 FYNNEI come from the germline V gene. The sort gate was single viable CD3+CD4+CD8-CD45RO+ cells for memory CD4+ T cells. The chain uses TRBV2 and TRBJ2-7; possibly TRBD1 for D (5 bases). The source of this sequence is an adult in good health and CMV-seronegative. The sample comprised memory CD4+ T cells from blood. The CDR3 nucleotides are TGTGCCAGCGTCAAGGGGTCAGTCAACTACGAGCAGTACTTC. Protein: CASVKGSVNYEQYF.